These T cell receptor beta chains were read from a single sample in a study of cytomegalovirus exposure and HLA in healthy donors. The protocol was immunoSEQ multiplex PCR, while the TCRdb copy is restricted to in-frame clones and leaves out a portion. The repertoire holds some 100,000 clones, around two thirds seen once, with 2% to 2.5% in the top ten. Sequencing was done on a sample of PBMCs. All receptors come from a human donor in good health. CDR3s leave out the opening cysteine and the closing phenylalanine or tryptophan. The D gene is left open where the match is weak.

d_call,cdr3_length,v_call,cdr3_aa
.,13,TRBV13,ASSPPQGLYNEQF
.,11,TRBV7-8,ASSLTESYEQY
.,12,TRBV28,ASKRGRADQPQH
TRBD1,15,TRBV7-6,ASSLQGGQGVLGEQY
TRBD2,11,TRBV30,AWSVGLADTQY
TRBD2,11,TRBV4-2,ASSRSGTRELF
.,15,TRBV21-1,ASSKWTTGGRTQPQH
.,13,TRBV9,ASSVTGQGTNTIY
TRBD2,13,TRBV7-7,ASSPGLAHTDTQY
.,14,TRBV18,ASSPPITGTHQKLF
.,9,TRBV7-6,AARTNEKLF
.,13,TRBV14,ASSQDLGQNTEAF
.,12,TRBV5-4,ASSLDHRRDTQY
TRBD1,13,TRBV7-8,ASSSDRAANTEAF
TRBD2,14,TRBV7-9,ASSLAVLAGTETQY
.,11,TRBV7-7,ASGQGDTGELF
TRBD1,14,TRBV30,AFRDRDKSYNSPLH
.,12,TRBV14,ASSQEMGRAEAF
.,11,TRBV19,AAGAGHTDTQY
.,13,TRBV5-1,ASSTGVGLNSPLH
.,11,TRBV5-4,ASSAQGYTEAF
.,12,TRBV6-5,ASSYSRAGYGYT
.,9,TRBV28,ASSARDEQY
.,9,TRBV4-2,ASSQENEQF
TRBD2,13,TRBV2,ASSRLAGKADTQY
TRBD1,11,TRBV30,AWHTGGNYGYT
TRBD1,16,TRBV6-1,ASSAATGGYPNTGELF
TRBD1,14,TRBV19,ASSIIAGTANQPQH
TRBD2,10,TRBV7-6,ASAGESYEQY
.,9,TRBV2,ARRERETQY
.,13,TRBV6-5,ASSYSKGWGGELF
.,10,TRBV30,AWKTGLYEQY
TRBD1,18,TRBV4-1,ASSQEWVGPGQGVVQPQH
TRBD2,12,TRBV28,ASSLQGGDNEQF
.,9,TRBV2,ASSPGGEAF
.,12,TRBV5-1,ASSPRQGRNTIY
.,14,TRBV19,ASSIWGEGLNQPQH
.,13,TRBV18,ASSLLLTGNTEAF
TRBD1,13,TRBV30,AWSGGGAASYEQY
TRBD1,13,TRBV27,ASSYGDRGSREQY
TRBD2,17,TRBV19,ASSIALGLAGVSYNEQF
TRBD2,13,TRBV6-5,ASSGLAAMYNEQF
TRBD2,12,TRBV5-1,ASALAGGPNEQF
TRBD1,14,TRBV18,ASSPPGQGKHSVQY
.,14,TRBV4-1,ASSQAPTDLNEKLF
TRBD1,13,TRBV9,ASSVDHRGQGGYT
TRBD2,12,TRBV6-5,ASSLAGASYEQY
TRBD1,13,TRBV11-2,ASSLRQGAREKLF
TRBD2,16,TRBV9,ASSAGGTSGELPYEQY
.,13,TRBV6-1,ASRRLADNSYEQY
.,12,TRBV6-5,ASRTSARNYGYT
.,12,TRBV5-5,ASSFSGSGTEAF
TRBD1,13,TRBV10-2,ASSEWLTGVNIQY